The entry that follows covers one TCR beta chain sequence. The target antigen is unknown. This CDR3 region has 14 residues. The ends lost 3 bases at V and 8 bases at J; junction bases unmatched: 2. CDR1 and CDR2 (germline): PRHDT, FYEKMQ (reference sequence). A multiplex PCR was run with 60 Vbeta primers and 13 Jbeta primers. Clones were sequenced by immunoSEQ multiplex PCR, and TCRdb holds only the in-frame ones, with some missing. The profile shows some 170,000 clones, approximately 85% of them singletons. The data stem from a study of cytomegalovirus exposure and HLA in healthy donors. General observations from the study: Researchers reported in a later analysis that a missense DCLRE1C variant was tied to TCR beta V- and J-gene trimming. In a later analysis, CMV-associated beta chains were mostly HLA-associated, it appeared.

The clonotype was recovered from a man aged 50-60 years in good health and CMV-seropositive. The material sequenced was PBMCs. The chain recombines TRBV13 with TRBJ1-4, with TRBD1 identical over 11 bases. CDR3 in amino acids: CASSLDRGREKLFF. The CDR3 region has the DNA TGTGCCAGCAGCTTGGACAGGGGGCGAGAAAAACTGTTTTTT.